This record looks at one T cell receptor (beta chain) sequence and its context. Authors' processing steps: Amplification of reference gene primers provided the estimated nucleated cell counts. Only in-frame clones appear in the TCRdb table, and some are missing; sequencing was by immunoSEQ multiplex PCR. V, J and clone size were drawn from that table, and D and trimming were deduced from the DNA. The sample lists roughly 81,000 clones; 70% to 90% were seen once. The data belong to a study of blood T cell repertoires in COVID-19. In the study overall: Material from acute and convalescent COVID-19 was sourced from the United States, Italy and Spain. Sources were T cells, B-cell-depleted T cells, or PBMCs; the material itself was cDNA or gDNA.

The CDR3 length is 14 residues. In germline, CDR1 is LGHNA, CDR2 YNFKEQ. J lost 4 bases, V lost 4 bases, and 3 bases had no gene match. The receptor comes from a man between 65 and 80 years old with active or convalescent COVID-19. V usage is TRBV4-2 and J usage is TRBJ1-2; 10 bases match TRBD1. What was sequenced was peripheral blood. DNA for the CDR3: TGTGCCAGCAGCCGACAGGGGGCAGGCTATGGCTACACCTTC. As protein: CASSRQGAGYGYTF.